Included here is one TCR beta chain sequence, with context. The V gene's germline CDR1 is LNHNV and CDR2 YYDKDF (reference sequence). The CDR3 has 16 amino acids. Unmatched junction bases numbered 9, after V lost 3 bases and J lost 4 bases. This sample is drawn from a study of blood T cell repertoires in COVID-19. The assay was immunoSEQ multiplex PCR, and TCRdb's table has in-frame clones only and misses some. The table lists 270,000 or so clones, roughly nine tenths of them singletons. This chain links TRBV15 with TRBJ1-2, with 9 bases identical to TRBD1. The clonotype originates from a man aged 35 to 55 with active or convalescent COVID-19. Sequenced material: peripheral blood. This chain's CDR3 is CATSRNRDRVIYGYTF. The CDR3 DNA follows: TGTGCCACCAGCAGGAATAGGGACAGGGTTATCTATGGCTACACCTTC.